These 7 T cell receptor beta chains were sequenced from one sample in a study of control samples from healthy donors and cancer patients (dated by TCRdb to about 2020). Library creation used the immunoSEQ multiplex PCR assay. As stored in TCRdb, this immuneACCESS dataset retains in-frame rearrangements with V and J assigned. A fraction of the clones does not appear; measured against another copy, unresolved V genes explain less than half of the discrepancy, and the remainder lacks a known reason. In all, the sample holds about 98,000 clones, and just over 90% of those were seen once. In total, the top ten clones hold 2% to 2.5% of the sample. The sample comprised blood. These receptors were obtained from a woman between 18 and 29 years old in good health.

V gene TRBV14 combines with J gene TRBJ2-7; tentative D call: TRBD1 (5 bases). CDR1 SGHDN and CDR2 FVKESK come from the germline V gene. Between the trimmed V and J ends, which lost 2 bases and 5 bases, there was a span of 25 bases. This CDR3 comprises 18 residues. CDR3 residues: CASSQIRVRDQGSDEQYF. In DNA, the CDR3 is TGTGCCAGCAGCCAAATAAGAGTTCGCGACCAGGGTTCCGACGAGCAGTACTTC.

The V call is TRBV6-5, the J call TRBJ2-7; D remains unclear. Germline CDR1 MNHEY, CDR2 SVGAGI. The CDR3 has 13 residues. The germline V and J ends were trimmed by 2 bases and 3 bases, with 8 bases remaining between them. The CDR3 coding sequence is TGTGCCAGCAGTTACATTGGCAACTACGAGCAGTACTTC. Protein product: CASSYIGNYEQYF.

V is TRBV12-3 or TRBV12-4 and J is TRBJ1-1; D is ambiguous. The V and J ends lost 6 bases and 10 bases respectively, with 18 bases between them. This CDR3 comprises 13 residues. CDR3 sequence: CASSPTSPGRAFF. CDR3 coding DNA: TGTGCCAGCAGCCCTACCAGTCCCGGTAGAGCTTTCTTT.

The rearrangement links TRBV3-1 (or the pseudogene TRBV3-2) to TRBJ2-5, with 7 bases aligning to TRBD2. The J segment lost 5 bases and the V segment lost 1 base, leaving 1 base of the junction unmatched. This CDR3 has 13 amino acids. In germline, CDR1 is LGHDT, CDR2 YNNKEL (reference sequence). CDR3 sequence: CASSQGTRETQYF. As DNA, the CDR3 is TGTGCCAGCAGCCAAGGGACTAGGGAGACCCAGTACTTC.

CDR3 in DNA: TGTGCCAGCTCACCGCCCATAAGACTAGGAGGCGATGAGCAGTTCTTC. Amino acid sequence: CASSPPIRLGGDEQFF. The rearrangement joins TRBV18 to TRBJ2-1; D possibly corresponds to TRBD2 (6 bases). V lost 3 bases and J 8 bases, leaving 20 bases between the germline ends. This CDR3 is built from 16 residues. Germline values: CDR1 KGHSH, CDR2 LQKENI.

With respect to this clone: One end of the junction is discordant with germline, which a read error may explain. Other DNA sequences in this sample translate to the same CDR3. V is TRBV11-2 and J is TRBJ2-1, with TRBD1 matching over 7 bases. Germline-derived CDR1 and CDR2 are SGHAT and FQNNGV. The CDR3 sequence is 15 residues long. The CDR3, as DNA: TGCGCCAGCAGCTGGATTAGGGGGCGATACAATGAGCAGTTCTTC. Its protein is CASSWIRGRYNEQFF.

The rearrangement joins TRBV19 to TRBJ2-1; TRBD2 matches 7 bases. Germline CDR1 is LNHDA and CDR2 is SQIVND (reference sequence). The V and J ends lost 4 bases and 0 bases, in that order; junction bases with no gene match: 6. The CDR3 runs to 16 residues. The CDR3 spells CASSKGRGSSYNEQFF. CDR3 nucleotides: TGTGCCAGTAGTAAGGGGCGGGGGAGCTCCTACAATGAGCAGTTCTTC.